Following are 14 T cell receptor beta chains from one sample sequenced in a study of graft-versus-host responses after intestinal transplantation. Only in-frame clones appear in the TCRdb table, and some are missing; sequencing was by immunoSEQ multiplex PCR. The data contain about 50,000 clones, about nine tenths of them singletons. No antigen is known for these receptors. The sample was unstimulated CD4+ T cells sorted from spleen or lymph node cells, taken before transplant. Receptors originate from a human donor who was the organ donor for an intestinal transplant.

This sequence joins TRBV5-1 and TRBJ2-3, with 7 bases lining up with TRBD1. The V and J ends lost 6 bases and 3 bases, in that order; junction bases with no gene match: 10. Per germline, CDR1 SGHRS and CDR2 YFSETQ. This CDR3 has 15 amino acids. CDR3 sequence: CASTPTGQSTDTQYF. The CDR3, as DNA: TGCGCCAGCACTCCAACGGGACAGTCAACAGATACGCAGTATTTT. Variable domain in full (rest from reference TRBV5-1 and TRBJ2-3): KAGVTQTPRYLIKTRGQQVTLSCSPISGHRSVSWYQQTPGQGLQFLFEYFSETQRNKGNFPGRFSGRQFSNSRSEMNVSTLELGDSALYLCASTPTGQSTDTQYFGPGTRLTVL.

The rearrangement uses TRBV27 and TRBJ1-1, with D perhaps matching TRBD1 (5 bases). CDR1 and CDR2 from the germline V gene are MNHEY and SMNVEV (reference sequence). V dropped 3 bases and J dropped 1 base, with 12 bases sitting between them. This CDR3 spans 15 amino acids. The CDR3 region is CASSFWGQGNTEAFF. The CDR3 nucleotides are TGTGCCAGCAGTTTTTGGGGCCAGGGGAACACTGAAGCTTTCTTT.

The chain's CDR3 is CATSRVLGIDTQYF. The CDR3 DNA reads as TGTGCCACCAGCAGAGTCCTCGGGATAGATACGCAGTATTTT. The chain carries TRBV15 and TRBJ2-3, with D perhaps TRBD2 (5 bases). This CDR3 region has 14 residues. Trimming cost V 1 base and J 5 bases, with 10 bases left between them. Germline V lookup: CDR1 LNHNV, CDR2 YYDKDF (reference sequence).

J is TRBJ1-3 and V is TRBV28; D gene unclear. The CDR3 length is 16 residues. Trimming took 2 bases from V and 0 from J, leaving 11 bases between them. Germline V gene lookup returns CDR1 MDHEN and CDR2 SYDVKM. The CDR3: CASSLPGRSSGNTIYF. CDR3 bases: TGTGCCAGCAGTTTACCCGGACGGAGCTCTGGAAACACCATATATTTT.

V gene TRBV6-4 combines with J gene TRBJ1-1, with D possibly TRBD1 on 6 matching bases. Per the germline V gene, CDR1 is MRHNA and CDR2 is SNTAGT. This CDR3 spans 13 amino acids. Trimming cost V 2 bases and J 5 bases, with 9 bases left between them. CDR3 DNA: TGTGCCAGCAGTGACAGGGGGGGGACTGAAGCTTTCTTT. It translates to CASSDRGGTEAFF.

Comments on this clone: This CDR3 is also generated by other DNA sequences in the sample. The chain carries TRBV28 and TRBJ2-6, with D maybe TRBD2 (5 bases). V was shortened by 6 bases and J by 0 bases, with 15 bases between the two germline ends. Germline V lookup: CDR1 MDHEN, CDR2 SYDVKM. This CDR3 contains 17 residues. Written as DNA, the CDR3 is TGTGCCAGCAGCGGGGTCATCGGGCTCTCTGGGGCCAACGTCCTGACTTTC. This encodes CASSGVIGLSGANVLTF. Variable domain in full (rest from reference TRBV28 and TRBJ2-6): DVKVTQSSRYLVKRTGEKVFLECVQDMDHENMFWYRQDPGLGLRLIYFSYDVKMKEKGDIPEGYSVSREKKERFSLILESASTNQTSMYLCASSGVIGLSGANVLTFGAGSRLTVL.

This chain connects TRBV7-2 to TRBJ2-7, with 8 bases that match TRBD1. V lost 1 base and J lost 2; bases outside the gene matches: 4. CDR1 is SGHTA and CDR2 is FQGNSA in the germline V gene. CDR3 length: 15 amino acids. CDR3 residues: CASSLGTGSAYEQYF. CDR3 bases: TGTGCCAGCAGCTTAGGGACAGGGTCCGCCTACGAGCAGTACTTC. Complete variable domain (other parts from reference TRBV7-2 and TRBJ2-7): GAGVSQSPSNKVTEKGKDVELRCDPISGHTALYWYRQSLGQGLEFLIYFQGNSAPDKSGLPSDRFSAERTGGSVSTLTIQRTQQEDSAVYLCASSLGTGSAYEQYFGPGTRLTVT.

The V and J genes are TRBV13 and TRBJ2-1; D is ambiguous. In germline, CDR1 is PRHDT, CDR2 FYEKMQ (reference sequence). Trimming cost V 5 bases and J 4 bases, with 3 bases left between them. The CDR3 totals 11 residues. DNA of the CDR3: TGTGCCAGCAGCGGGTACAATGAGCAGTTCTTC. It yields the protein CASSGYNEQFF.

The CDR3 sequence is CASSLALTGGNEQFF. In DNA, the CDR3 is TGTGCCAGCAGCTTGGCACTGACAGGAGGCAATGAGCAGTTCTTC. The chain combines TRBV5-6 with TRBJ2-1, with TRBD1 as a possible D gene (6 bases). This CDR3 region has 15 residues. The V end lost 0 bases, the J end lost 6 bases, and 13 bases lay between the germline ends. Germline assignment: CDR1 SGHDT and CDR2 YYEEEE.

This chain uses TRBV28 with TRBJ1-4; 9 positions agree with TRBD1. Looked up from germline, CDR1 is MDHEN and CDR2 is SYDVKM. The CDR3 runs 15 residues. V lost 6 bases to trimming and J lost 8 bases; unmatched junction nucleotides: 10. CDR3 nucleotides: TGTGCCAGCAGCCCTAGACAGGGGGGTAAAGAAAAACTGTTTTTT. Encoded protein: CASSPRQGGKEKLFF.

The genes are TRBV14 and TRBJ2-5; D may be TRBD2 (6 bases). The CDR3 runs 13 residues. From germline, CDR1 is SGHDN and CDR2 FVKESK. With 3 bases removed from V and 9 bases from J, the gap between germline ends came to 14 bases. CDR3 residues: CASSQGTLAAQYF. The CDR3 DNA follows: TGTGCCAGCAGCCAGGGGACTCTAGCCGCCCAGTACTTC.

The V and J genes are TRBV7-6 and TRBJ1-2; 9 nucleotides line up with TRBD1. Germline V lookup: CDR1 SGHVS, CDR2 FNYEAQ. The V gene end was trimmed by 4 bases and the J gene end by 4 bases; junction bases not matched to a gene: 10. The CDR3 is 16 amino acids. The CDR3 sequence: CASSSRPGQGIYGYTF. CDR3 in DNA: TGTGCCAGCAGCTCCCGACCTGGACAGGGGATCTATGGCTACACCTTC.

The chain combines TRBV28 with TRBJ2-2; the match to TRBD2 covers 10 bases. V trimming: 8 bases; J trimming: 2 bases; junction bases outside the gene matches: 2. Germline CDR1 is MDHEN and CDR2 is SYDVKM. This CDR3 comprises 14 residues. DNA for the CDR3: TGTGCCAGCGGACTAGCGGAAAACACCGGGGAGCTGTTTTTT. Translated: CASGLAENTGELFF.

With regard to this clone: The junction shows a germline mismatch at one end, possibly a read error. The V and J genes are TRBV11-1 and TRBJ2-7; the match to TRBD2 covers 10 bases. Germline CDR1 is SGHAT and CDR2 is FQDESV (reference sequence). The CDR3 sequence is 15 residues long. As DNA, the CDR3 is TGTACCAGCAGCCCTAGCGGGAGTCACTCCTACGAGCAGTACTTC. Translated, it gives CTSSPSGSHSYEQYF.